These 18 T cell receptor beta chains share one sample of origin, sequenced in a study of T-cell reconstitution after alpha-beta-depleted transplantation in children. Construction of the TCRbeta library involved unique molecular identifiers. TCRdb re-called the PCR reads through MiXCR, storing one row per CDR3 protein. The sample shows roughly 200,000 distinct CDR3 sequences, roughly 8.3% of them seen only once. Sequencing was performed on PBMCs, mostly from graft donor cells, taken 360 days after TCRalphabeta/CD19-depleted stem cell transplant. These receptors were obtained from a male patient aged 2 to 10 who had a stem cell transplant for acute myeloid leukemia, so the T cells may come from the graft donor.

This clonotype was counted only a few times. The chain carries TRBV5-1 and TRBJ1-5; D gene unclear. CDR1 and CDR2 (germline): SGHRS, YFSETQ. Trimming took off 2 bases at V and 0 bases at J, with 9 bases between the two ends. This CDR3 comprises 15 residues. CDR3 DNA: TGCGCCAGCAGCTTAGATTCCAGTAGCAATCAGCCCCAGCATTTT. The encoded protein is CASSLDSSSNQPQHF. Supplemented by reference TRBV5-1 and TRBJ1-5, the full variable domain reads KAGVTQTPRYLIKTRGQQVTLSCSPISGHRSVSWYQQTPGQGLQFLFEYFSETQRNKGNFPGRFSGRQFSNSRSEMNVSTLELGDSALYLCASSLDSSSNQPQHFGDGTRLSIL.

The CDR3 spells CASSPFLNTIYF. DNA of the CDR3: TGTGCCAGCAGTCCCTTTCTCAACACCATATATTTT. This chain uses TRBV6-5 with TRBJ1-3, with no clear D. In germline, CDR1 is MNHEY, CDR2 SVGAGI. The CDR3 totals 12 residues. Trimming stripped 5 bases from V and 7 bases from J, with 9 bases between.

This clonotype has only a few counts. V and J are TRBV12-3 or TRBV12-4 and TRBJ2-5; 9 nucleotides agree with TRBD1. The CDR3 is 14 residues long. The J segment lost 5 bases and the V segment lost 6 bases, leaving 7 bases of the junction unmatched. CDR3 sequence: CASSDNRGLETQYF. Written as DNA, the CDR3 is TGTGCCAGCAGCGATAACAGGGGGCTTGAGACCCAGTACTTC.

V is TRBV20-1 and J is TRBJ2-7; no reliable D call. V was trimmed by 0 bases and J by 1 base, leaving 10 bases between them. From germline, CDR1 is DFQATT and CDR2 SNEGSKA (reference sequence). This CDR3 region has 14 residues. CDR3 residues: CSARDLFDSYEQYF. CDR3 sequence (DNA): TGCAGTGCTAGAGATTTGTTTGATTCCTACGAGCAGTACTTC.

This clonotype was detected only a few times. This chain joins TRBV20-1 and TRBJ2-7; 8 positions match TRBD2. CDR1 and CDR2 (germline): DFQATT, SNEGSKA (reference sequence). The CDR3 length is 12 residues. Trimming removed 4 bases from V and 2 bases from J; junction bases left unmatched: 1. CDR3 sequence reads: CSATAGAYEQYF. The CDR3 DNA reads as TGCAGTGCTACAGCGGGGGCCTACGAGCAGTACTTC.

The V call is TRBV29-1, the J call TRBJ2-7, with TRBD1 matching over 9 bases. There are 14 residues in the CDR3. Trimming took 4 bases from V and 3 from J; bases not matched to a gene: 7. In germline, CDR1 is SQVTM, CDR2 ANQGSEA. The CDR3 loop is CSVATDRGLYEQYF. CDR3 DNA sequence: TGCAGCGTTGCTACGGACAGGGGTCTCTACGAGCAGTACTTC.

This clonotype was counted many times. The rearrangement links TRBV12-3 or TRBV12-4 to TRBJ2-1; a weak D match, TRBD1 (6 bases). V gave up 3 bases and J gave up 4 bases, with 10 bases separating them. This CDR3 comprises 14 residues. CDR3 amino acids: CASSFRGAYNEQFF. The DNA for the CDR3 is TGTGCCAGCAGTTTCAGGGGCGCATACAATGAGCAGTTCTTC.

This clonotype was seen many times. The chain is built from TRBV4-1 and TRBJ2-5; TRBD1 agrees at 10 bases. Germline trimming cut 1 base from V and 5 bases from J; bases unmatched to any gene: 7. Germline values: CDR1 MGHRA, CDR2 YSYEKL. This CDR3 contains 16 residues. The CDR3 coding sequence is TGCGCCAGCAGCCAAGGCCGGGACAGGGGCTGGGAGACCCAGTACTTC. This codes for CASSQGRDRGWETQYF.

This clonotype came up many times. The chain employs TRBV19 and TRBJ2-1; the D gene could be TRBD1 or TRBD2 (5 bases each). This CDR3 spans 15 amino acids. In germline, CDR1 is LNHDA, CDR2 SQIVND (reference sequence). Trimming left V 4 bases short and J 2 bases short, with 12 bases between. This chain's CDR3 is CASSSGGGAYNEQFF. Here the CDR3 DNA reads TGTGCCAGTAGTAGTGGGGGTGGCGCCTACAATGAGCAGTTCTTC.

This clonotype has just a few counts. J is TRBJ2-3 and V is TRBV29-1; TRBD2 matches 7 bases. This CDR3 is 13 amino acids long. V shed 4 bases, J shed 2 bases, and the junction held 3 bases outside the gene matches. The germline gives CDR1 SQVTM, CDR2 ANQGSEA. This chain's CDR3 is CSVGREITDTQYF. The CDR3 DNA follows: TGCAGCGTTGGGCGGGAGATCACAGATACGCAGTATTTT.

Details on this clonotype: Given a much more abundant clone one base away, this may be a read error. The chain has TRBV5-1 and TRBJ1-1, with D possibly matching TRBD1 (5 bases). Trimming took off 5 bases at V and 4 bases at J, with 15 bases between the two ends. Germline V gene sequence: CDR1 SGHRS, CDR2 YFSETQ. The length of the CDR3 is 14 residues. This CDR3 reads CASRSGVGSTEAFF. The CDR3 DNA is TGCGCCAGCAGGTCGGGGGTAGGGTCCACTGAAGCTTTCTTT.

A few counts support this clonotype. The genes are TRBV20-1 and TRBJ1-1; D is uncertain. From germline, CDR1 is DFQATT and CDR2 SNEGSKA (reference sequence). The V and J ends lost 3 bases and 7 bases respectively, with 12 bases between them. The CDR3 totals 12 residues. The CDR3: CSARGGINEAFF. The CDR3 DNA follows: TGCAGTGCTAGGGGAGGAATAAATGAAGCTTTCTTT.

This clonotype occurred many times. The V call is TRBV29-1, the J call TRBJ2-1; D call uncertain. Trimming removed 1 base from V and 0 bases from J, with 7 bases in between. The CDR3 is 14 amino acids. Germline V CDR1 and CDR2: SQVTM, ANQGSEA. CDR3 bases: TGCAGCGTTGAAGGGGAAGTCTCCTACAATGAGCAGTTCTTC. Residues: CSVEGEVSYNEQFF.

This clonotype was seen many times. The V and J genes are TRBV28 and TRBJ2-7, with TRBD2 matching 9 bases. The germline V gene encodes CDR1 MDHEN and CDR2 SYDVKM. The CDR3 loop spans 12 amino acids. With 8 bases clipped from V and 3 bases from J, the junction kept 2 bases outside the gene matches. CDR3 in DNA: TGTGCCAGCTGTAGCGGGAGCTACGAGCAGTACTTC. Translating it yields CASCSGSYEQYF.

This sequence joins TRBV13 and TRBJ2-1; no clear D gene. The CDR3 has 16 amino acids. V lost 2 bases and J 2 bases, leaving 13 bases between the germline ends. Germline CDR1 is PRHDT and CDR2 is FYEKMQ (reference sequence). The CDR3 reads CASSLRIGWTYNEQFF. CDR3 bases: TGTGCCAGCAGCTTAAGGATAGGGTGGACCTACAATGAGCAGTTCTTC.

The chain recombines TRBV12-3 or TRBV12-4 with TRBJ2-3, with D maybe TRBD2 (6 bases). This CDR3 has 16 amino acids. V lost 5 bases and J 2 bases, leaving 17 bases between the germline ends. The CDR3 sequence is CASSLSGTGLTDTQYF. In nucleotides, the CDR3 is TGTGCCAGCAGTCTGTCCGGGACTGGTCTCACAGATACGCAGTATTTT.

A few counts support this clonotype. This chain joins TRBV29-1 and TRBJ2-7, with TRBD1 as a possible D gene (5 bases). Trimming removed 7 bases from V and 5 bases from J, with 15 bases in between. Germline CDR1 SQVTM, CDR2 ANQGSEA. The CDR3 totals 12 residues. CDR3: CSALGVGHEQYF. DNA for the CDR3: TGCAGCGCTCTAGGGGTAGGCCACGAGCAGTACTTC.

The CDR3 is CASSLVEALLNGELFF. The CDR3 DNA follows: TGTGCCAGCAGCTTAGTAGAGGCCCTCCTTAACGGGGAGCTGTTTTTT. The chain has TRBV7-2 and TRBJ2-2; D is undetermined. The ends were cut back, 1 base at V and 7 bases at J, with 16 bases in the middle. The germline V gene encodes CDR1 SGHTA and CDR2 FQGNSA. This CDR3 is 16 amino acids long.